A single sample gave rise to the 8 T cell receptor beta chains below, sequenced in a study of blood T cell repertoires in COVID-19. Libraries were prepared by immunoSEQ multiplex PCR; TCRdb keeps only in-frame clonotypes and omits some of them. The sample holds some 180,000 clones, around 87% seen once. Material for sequencing was peripheral blood. The receptors were sampled from a man between 50 and 59 years old with acute or convalescent COVID-19.

The rearrangement joins TRBV6-2 or TRBV6-3 to TRBJ1-5, with D tentatively TRBD1 (5 bases). CDR1 MNHEY and CDR2 SVGEGT come from the germline V gene. Trimming removed 6 bases from V and 0 bases from J, with 15 bases in between. The CDR3 runs 16 residues. Here the CDR3 DNA reads TGTGCCAGCAGCTCCCGCCGGGGGAATAGCAATCAGCCCCAGCATTTT. It specifies CASSSRRGNSNQPQHF.

This chain connects TRBV10-3 to TRBJ1-1; TRBD1 might be the D (6 bases). Germline V gene sequence: CDR1 ENHRY, CDR2 SYGVKD. V was pared by 7 bases and J by 6 bases, with 15 bases between. The CDR3 has 13 amino acids. The CDR3 sequence: CAIIRTEGAEAFF. The DNA of the CDR3 is TGTGCCATCATACGGACAGAAGGGGCTGAAGCTTTCTTT.

V is TRBV7-3 and J is TRBJ2-3; weak D call: TRBD2 (5 bases). The V end was cut by 2 bases, the J end by 6 bases, with 15 bases between. The CDR3 covers 15 residues. The V gene's germline CDR1 is SGHTA and CDR2 FQGTGA. The CDR3 is CASSLARTAADTQYF. CDR3 nucleotides: TGTGCCAGCAGCTTAGCGCGGACTGCCGCGGATACGCAGTATTTT.

A few counts support this clone. This chain joins TRBV5-4 and TRBJ2-1; D is unresolved. CDR3 length: 15 amino acids. The germline V and J ends were trimmed by 3 bases and 0 bases, with 10 bases remaining between them. Per the germline V gene, CDR1 is SGHNT and CDR2 is YYREEE (reference sequence). The CDR3 loop is CASSSRLSSYNEQFF. For the CDR3, the DNA is TGTGCCAGCAGCTCCAGGCTTAGCTCCTACAATGAGCAGTTCTTC.

The rearrangement uses TRBV12-3 or TRBV12-4 and TRBJ2-5, with D perhaps TRBD2 (5 bases). The V end was cut by 5 bases, the J end by 1 base, with 8 bases between. CDR3 length: 13 residues. The CDR3 nucleotides are TGTGCCAGCAGTCCGGGATCCCAAGAGACCCAGTACTTC. It yields the protein CASSPGSQETQYF.

J is TRBJ2-5 and V is TRBV7-2; D uncertain. V was trimmed by 2 bases and J by 0 bases, leaving 10 bases between them. This CDR3 region has 15 residues. The germline V gene has CDR1 SGHTA and CDR2 FQGNSA. The CDR3 protein is CASSLQVPYQETQYF. The CDR3, as DNA: TGTGCCAGCAGCTTACAGGTCCCGTACCAAGAGACCCAGTACTTC.

V and J are TRBV24-1 and TRBJ2-1, with D maybe TRBD2 (5 bases). Deletions cut 7 bases from V and 8 bases from J, with 14 bases between. Per germline, CDR1 KGHDR and CDR2 SFDVKD. The CDR3 is 13 amino acids. The CDR3 DNA sequence: TGTGCCACCAGCTATGGAGGTCTTTATGAGCAGTTCTTC. It is translated as CATSYGGLYEQFF.

This rearrangement joins TRBV7-2 to TRBJ2-1, with a weak D call TRBD2 (5 bases). The V and J ends lost 1 base and 7 bases respectively, with 8 bases between them. CDR3 size: 13 residues. CDR1 SGHTA and CDR2 FQGNSA come from the germline V gene. Here the CDR3 DNA reads TGTGCCAGCAGCTTAGACGGGAATAATGAGCAGTTCTTC. Translation: CASSLDGNNEQFF.